This T cell receptor (beta chain) was sequenced in a study of human T cells and chemical hapten exposure. The CDR3 is 16 residues long. Germline assignment: CDR1 SGHTA and CDR2 FQGNSA. V was shortened by 4 bases and J by 12 bases, with 25 bases between the two germline ends. Time point defined: healthy volunteer bleed at 2 weeks. RNA extraction used unfractionated whole blood as the source of total RNA. TCRdb passed the RACE reads through MiXCR, listing each CDR3 protein once. The sample consists of around 130,000 distinct CDR3 sequences, 9% to 10% of them appearing once. This chain connects TRBV7-2 to TRBJ2-1; the D gene is possibly TRBD2 (6 bases). This sequence originates from a male donor in good health. Some clones in this sample may be carry-over from other donors' samples. Sample: whole blood. Written as DNA, the CDR3 is TGTGCCAGCAGCTCGCAACTGGCGGGAAGCATCGGTGGGCAGTTCTTC. Translating gives CASSSQLAGSIGGQFF.